This T cell receptor beta chain was captured in a study of T cell repertoires in cytomegalovirus infection. Study outcomes and limitations: Across the ex vivo response, the dominant clonotypes were HLA-C-restricted CMV-specific TCR beta clonotypes.

TCRdb recomputed calls from the reads with MiXCR, one row per CDR3 protein. The data contain approximately 250,000 distinct CDR3 sequences, under 8.5% of them singletons. The sample holds many counts of this clonotype. The antigen is undetermined. The CDR3 runs 15 residues. Germline CDR1 is MGHRA and CDR2 is YSYEKL. V was pared by 4 bases and J by 2 bases, with 12 bases between. V is TRBV4-1 and J is TRBJ2-1; D ambiguous. The sequence derives from a human donor in good health (CMV status not recorded). Some clones in this sample may be carry-over from other donors' samples. The specimen was PBMCs. The CDR3 region is CASSLSPVPYNEQFF. The DNA of the CDR3 is TGCGCCAGCAGCCTCAGTCCCGTCCCCTACAATGAGCAGTTCTTC.